Listed below are T cell receptor beta chains from one sample, sequenced in a study of T-cell memory formation after mild COVID-19. TCRdb ran MiXCR on the 5' RACE reads and lists one entry per CDR3 protein. The sample lists approximately 450,000 distinct CDR3 sequences, 18% occurring once. Sample: PBMCs or a T cell subset sorted from them (not recorded which). The source of these receptors is an adult woman who had mild COVID-19 (a few samples of this study predate the infection). Cell type and time point are not known. The CDR3 runs from the conserved cysteine through the conserved F or W. Each record gives: CDR3 DNA, CDR3 protein, V gene, clone size, D gene, J gene. D genes are given only for firm matches. Clone size is shown for a subset of rows, as once, few, many or a class of expanded clone.

CDR3 DNA: TGCAGTGCTACTACTAGCGGAACTAGCACAGATACGCAGTATTTT
CDR3 protein: CSATTSGTSTDTQYF
V gene: TRBV20-1
clone size: .
D gene: TRBD2
J gene: TRBJ2-3

CDR3 DNA: TGTGCCAGCAGCTCATCCTTTTACCGGGACTCAGACTCCTACAATGAGCAGTTCTTC
CDR3 protein: CASSSSFYRDSDSYNEQFF
V gene: TRBV7-9
clone size: .
D gene: .
J gene: TRBJ2-1

CDR3 DNA: TGCGCCAGCAGCATGCCCAGGGGGAACCAAGAGACCCAGTACTTC
CDR3 protein: CASSMPRGNQETQYF
V gene: TRBV4-1
clone size: .
D gene: TRBD1
J gene: TRBJ2-5

CDR3 DNA: TGCGCCAGCAGCTTGGCGGCCGCACCATTGAACATTCAGTACTTC
CDR3 protein: CASSLAAAPLNIQYF
V gene: TRBV5-1
clone size: few
D gene: .
J gene: TRBJ2-4

CDR3 DNA: TGCGCCAGCAGCCAAGATGCGGAGCAGTACTTC
CDR3 protein: CASSQDAEQYF
V gene: TRBV4-1
clone size: .
D gene: .
J gene: TRBJ2-7

CDR3 DNA: TGTGCCTGGAGTCTGGACAATTCGTTGTTGGTGTCGGAGACCCAGTACTTC
CDR3 protein: CAWSLDNSLLVSETQYF
V gene: TRBV30
clone size: .
D gene: .
J gene: TRBJ2-5

CDR3 DNA: TGTGCCAGCAGTTACAGACAGGGCGAAAAACTGTTTTTT
CDR3 protein: CASSYRQGEKLFF
V gene: TRBV6-2/TRBV6-3
clone size: .
D gene: TRBD1
J gene: TRBJ1-4

CDR3 DNA: TGTGCCAGCAGTGTAGACCTAGCGGGAGAATTGGTACATGAGCAGTTCTTC
CDR3 protein: CASSVDLAGELVHEQFF
V gene: TRBV2
clone size: .
D gene: TRBD2
J gene: TRBJ2-1

CDR3 DNA: TGTGCCATCAGTGGAGCTAGTGGGGTCGCAGATACGCAGTATTTT
CDR3 protein: CAISGASGVADTQYF
V gene: TRBV10-3
clone size: .
D gene: .
J gene: TRBJ2-3

CDR3 DNA: TGTGCCAGCAGCCAAGTGTTCACAGGGGTCGAGCAGTACTTC
CDR3 protein: CASSQVFTGVEQYF
V gene: TRBV3-1
clone size: .
D gene: TRBD1
J gene: TRBJ2-7

CDR3 DNA: TGTGCCAGCAGCTCAGCGTCCCTTAGCGGGAGGGCCAATGAGCAGTTCTTC
CDR3 protein: CASSSASLSGRANEQFF
V gene: TRBV7-2
clone size: many
D gene: TRBD2
J gene: TRBJ2-1

CDR3 DNA: TGTGCCACCAGCAGAGGGATGACAGGGGGCAGCGGGGAGCTGTTTTTT
CDR3 protein: CATSRGMTGGSGELFF
V gene: TRBV15
clone size: few
D gene: TRBD1
J gene: TRBJ2-2

CDR3 DNA: TGTGCCAGCAGTGACGACAGCTTCACAGATACGCAGTATTTT
CDR3 protein: CASSDDSFTDTQYF
V gene: TRBV2
clone size: .
D gene: .
J gene: TRBJ2-3

CDR3 DNA: TGTGCCAGTCTCTCCCCCGGTAGCGAGACCCAGTACTTC
CDR3 protein: CASLSPGSETQYF
V gene: TRBV6-5
clone size: once
D gene: .
J gene: TRBJ2-5

CDR3 DNA: TGTGCCAGCAGTGGGGCAGGGACCGTCTTGGGTCAGCCCCAGCATTTT
CDR3 protein: CASSGAGTVLGQPQHF
V gene: TRBV6-1
clone size: many
D gene: .
J gene: TRBJ1-5

CDR3 DNA: TGCGCCAGCAGCCGGGGCGGGATCAAGACAGATACGCAGTATTTT
CDR3 protein: CASSRGGIKTDTQYF
V gene: TRBV4-3
clone size: many
D gene: .
J gene: TRBJ2-3

CDR3 DNA: TGCGCCAGCAGCTTGGGAGATCCCCGGGCCTCCTACGAGCAGTACTTC
CDR3 protein: CASSLGDPRASYEQYF
V gene: TRBV5-1
clone size: .
D gene: .
J gene: TRBJ2-7

CDR3 DNA: TGTGCCAGTAGTATAGCCCCCAGGGGCACTGAAGCTTTCTTT
CDR3 protein: CASSIAPRGTEAFF
V gene: TRBV19
clone size: few
D gene: .
J gene: TRBJ1-1

CDR3 DNA: TGTGCCAGCAGCCAAGGCGGAGCCGCCGGGACTGGCGATGGCTACACCTTC
CDR3 protein: CASSQGGAAGTGDGYTF
V gene: TRBV3-1
clone size: once
D gene: .
J gene: TRBJ1-2

CDR3 DNA: TGTGCCACCAGTAGGGGCTCCGGGGAGCTGTTTTTT
CDR3 protein: CATSRGSGELFF
V gene: TRBV24-1
clone size: few
D gene: .
J gene: TRBJ2-2

CDR3 DNA: TGTGCCAGCAGTCCCGGTGGCTATCGGAACGAGCAGTACTTC
CDR3 protein: CASSPGGYRNEQYF
V gene: TRBV27
clone size: few
D gene: .
J gene: TRBJ2-7

CDR3 DNA: TGTGCCAGCAGATCCGGTGACAGGAACACTGAAGCTTTCTTT
CDR3 protein: CASRSGDRNTEAFF
V gene: TRBV6-5
clone size: once
D gene: .
J gene: TRBJ1-1

CDR3 DNA: TGCGCCAGCAGTGGGGGACAGGAGGCCTACGATCAGCCCCAGCATTTT
CDR3 protein: CASSGGQEAYDQPQHF
V gene: TRBV10-2
clone size: .
D gene: TRBD1
J gene: TRBJ1-5

CDR3 DNA: TGTGCCAGCAGCCAAGCGGACGCTCGGGGTGAGCAGTTCTTC
CDR3 protein: CASSQADARGEQFF
V gene: TRBV3-1
clone size: few
D gene: .
J gene: TRBJ2-1

CDR3 DNA: TGCAGTGCTACAACCCATTGGACAGGGCATAGCAATCAGCCCCAGCATTTT
CDR3 protein: CSATTHWTGHSNQPQHF
V gene: TRBV20-1
clone size: .
D gene: TRBD1
J gene: TRBJ1-5

CDR3 DNA: TGTGCCAGCAGCTTAGGGACAGGGGCCGCCGAGGGCTATGGCTACACCTTC
CDR3 protein: CASSLGTGAAEGYGYTF
V gene: TRBV7-9
clone size: .
D gene: TRBD1
J gene: TRBJ1-2

CDR3 DNA: TGTGCCAGCAGCCCGGACGGTAACAATCAGCCCCAGCATTTT
CDR3 protein: CASSPDGNNQPQHF
V gene: TRBV5-8
clone size: few
D gene: .
J gene: TRBJ1-5